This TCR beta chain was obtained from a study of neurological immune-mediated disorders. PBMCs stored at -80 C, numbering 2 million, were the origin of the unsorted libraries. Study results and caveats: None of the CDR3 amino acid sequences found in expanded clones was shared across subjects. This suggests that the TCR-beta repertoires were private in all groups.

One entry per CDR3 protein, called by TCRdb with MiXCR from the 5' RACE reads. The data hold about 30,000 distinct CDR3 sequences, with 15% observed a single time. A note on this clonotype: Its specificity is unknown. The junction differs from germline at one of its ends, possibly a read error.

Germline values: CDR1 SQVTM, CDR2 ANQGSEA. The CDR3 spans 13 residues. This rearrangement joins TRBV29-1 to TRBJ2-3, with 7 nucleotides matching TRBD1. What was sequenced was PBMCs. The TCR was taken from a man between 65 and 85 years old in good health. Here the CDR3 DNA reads TGCAGCTTCCGGACAGGTCCGACAGATACACAGTATTTT. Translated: CSFRTGPTDTQYF.